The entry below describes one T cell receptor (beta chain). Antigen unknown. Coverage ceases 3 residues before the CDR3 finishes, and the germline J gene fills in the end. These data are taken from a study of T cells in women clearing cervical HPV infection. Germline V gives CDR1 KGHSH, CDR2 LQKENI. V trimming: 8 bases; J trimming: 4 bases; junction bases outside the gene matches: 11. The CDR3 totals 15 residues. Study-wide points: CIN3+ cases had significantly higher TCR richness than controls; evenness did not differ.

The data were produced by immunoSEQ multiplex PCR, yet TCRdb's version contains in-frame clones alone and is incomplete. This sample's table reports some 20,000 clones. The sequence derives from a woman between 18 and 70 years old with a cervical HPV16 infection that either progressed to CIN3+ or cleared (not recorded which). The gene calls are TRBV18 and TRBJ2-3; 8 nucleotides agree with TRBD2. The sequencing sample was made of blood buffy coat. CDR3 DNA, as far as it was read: TGTGCCAGCCCACTAGCGACGGGAGGGCCAGATACG. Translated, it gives CASPLATGGPDT. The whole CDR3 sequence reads CASPLATGGPDTQYF.